This T cell receptor beta chain appears in the sequencing data of a study of blood T cell repertoires in COVID-19. Study context: PBMCs, B-cell-depleted T cells, or T cells were the source of the cDNA or gDNA that made up the material.

The assay was immunoSEQ multiplex PCR, and TCRdb's table has in-frame clones only and misses some. Of 30,000 to 35,000 clones listed, around 80% are singletons. The CDR3 has 19 amino acids. Trimming removed 0 bases at V and 1 base at J, with 18 bases between. Per the germline V gene, CDR1 is MGHRA and CDR2 is YSYEKL. The V call is TRBV4-1, the J call TRBJ1-4; possible D gene TRBD1, 6 bases. This sequence was found in a man of 80 years or more with active or convalescent COVID-19. Sequencing was carried out using peripheral blood. CDR3 sequence (DNA): TGCGCCAGCAGCCAAGATCGCCAGGGAGGGGGACTAACTAATGAAAAACTGTTTTTT. As protein: CASSQDRQGGGLTNEKLFF.